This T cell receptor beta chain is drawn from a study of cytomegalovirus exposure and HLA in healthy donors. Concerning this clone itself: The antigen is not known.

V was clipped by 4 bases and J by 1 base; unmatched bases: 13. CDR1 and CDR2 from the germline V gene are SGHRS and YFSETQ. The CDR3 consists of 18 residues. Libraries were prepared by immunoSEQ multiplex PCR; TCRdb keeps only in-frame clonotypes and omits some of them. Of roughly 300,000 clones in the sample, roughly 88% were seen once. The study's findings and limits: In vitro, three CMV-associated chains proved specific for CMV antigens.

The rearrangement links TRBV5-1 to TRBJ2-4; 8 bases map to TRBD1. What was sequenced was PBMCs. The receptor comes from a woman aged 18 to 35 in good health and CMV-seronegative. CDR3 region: CASSVDPTGDGAKNIQYF. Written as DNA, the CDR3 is TGCGCCAGCAGCGTAGATCCGACAGGGGACGGGGCCAAAAACATTCAGTACTTC.